One and the same sample provided the 20 T cell receptor beta chains below, sequenced in a study of blood T cell repertoires in COVID-19. Method: immunoSEQ multiplex PCR; TCRdb's copy keeps in-frame clones and lacks some. This sample has a few hundred thousand clones, with about nine tenths found just once. The specimen was peripheral blood. These receptors originate from a woman aged 60-70 years with COVID-19, enrolled during active disease.

The J gene is TRBJ2-1, the V gene TRBV3-1 (or the pseudogene TRBV3-2); 7 bases line up with TRBD2. The V gene end was trimmed by 2 bases and the J gene end by 15 bases; junction bases not matched to a gene: 22. The CDR3 has 17 amino acids. Germline values: CDR1 LGHDT, CDR2 YNNKEL (reference sequence). CDR3 sequence (DNA): TGTGCCAGCAGCCAATGGGGTGGCAACGGGGGGACCCGAGACCTGTTCTTC. Translated: CASSQWGGNGGTRDLFF.

Note on this clone: At the DNA level, this CDR3 is encoded by other sequences in the same sample as well. The chain has TRBV5-1 and TRBJ1-1, with D unresolved. CDR1 and CDR2 (germline): SGHRS, YFSETQ. V was cut by 0 bases and J by 7 bases, with 10 bases left in between. This CDR3 region has 13 residues. In DNA form, the CDR3 reads TGCGCCAGCAGCTTGGCAGGCGGGGATGAAGCTTTCTTT. Its translation is CASSLAGGDEAFF.

The chain recombines TRBV2 with TRBJ1-5; D might be TRBD1 (5 bases). This CDR3 region has 15 residues. Germline values: CDR1 SNHLY, CDR2 FYNNEI. V shed 1 base and J shed 6 bases, with 13 bases lying between them. CDR3 sequence: CASSEGSRGFQPQHF. In nucleotides, the CDR3 is TGTGCCAGCAGTGAAGGTTCTAGGGGTTTTCAGCCCCAGCATTTT.

The chain links TRBV7-3 to TRBJ1-2; TRBD1 might be the D (6 bases). The CDR3 has 13 residues. Germline lookup yields CDR1 SGHTA and CDR2 FQGTGA. The V end lost 1 base, the J end lost 6 bases, and 9 bases lay between the germline ends. For the CDR3, the DNA is TGTGCCAGCAGCTTAAAAGGGGGAAATGGCTACACCTTC. Amino acids: CASSLKGGNGYTF.

The rearrangement joins TRBV7-9 to TRBJ1-1; 8 bases align to TRBD1. V shed 3 bases, J shed 3 bases, and the junction held 12 bases outside the gene matches. The CDR3 is 17 residues long. Germline-derived CDR1 and CDR2 are SEHNR and FQNEAQ (reference sequence). The DNA of the CDR3 is TGTGCCAGCAGCTTCGGGTCAGGGGGCACTACGGACACTGAAGCTTTCTTT. This gives the protein CASSFGSGGTTDTEAFF.

This chain connects TRBV28 to TRBJ1-2; D gene uncertain. CDR3 size: 13 residues. Germline V CDR1 and CDR2: MDHEN, SYDVKM. V lost 3 bases to trimming and J lost 1 base, with 6 bases between them. CDR3 region: CASSLLDNYGYTF. The CDR3 coding sequence is TGTGCCAGCAGTTTGTTAGATAACTATGGCTACACCTTC.

This clone was detected only once. J is TRBJ1-3 and V is TRBV9; D is unclear. Per germline, CDR1 SGDLS and CDR2 YYNGEE. V dropped 0 bases and J dropped 0 bases, with 10 bases sitting between them. The CDR3 runs to 16 residues. CDR3 DNA sequence: TGTGCCAGCAGCGTAGCTGGCGGTAGCTCTGGAAACACCATATATTTT. Translated, it gives CASSVAGGSSGNTIYF.

This clone was detected a few times. V gene TRBV18 combines with J gene TRBJ1-1, with TRBD1 matching over 9 bases. The CDR3 runs to 15 residues. The J segment lost 4 bases and the V segment lost 4 bases, leaving 7 bases of the junction unmatched. Germline CDR1 reads KGHSH; CDR2 reads LQKENI. CDR3 coding DNA: TGTGCCAGCTCACGGGACAGGGAATTCGGCACTGAAGCTTTCTTT. As protein: CASSRDREFGTEAFF.

The rearrangement joins TRBV6-5 to TRBJ1-5; possibly TRBD1 for D (6 bases). The CDR3 runs 14 residues. CDR1 MNHEY and CDR2 SVGAGI come from the germline V gene. V lost 0 bases, J lost 8 bases, and 11 bases lay in between. The CDR3 DNA sequence: TGTGCCAGCAGTTACTCGCAGGGGAGGGAGCCCCAGCATTTT. Its protein product is CASSYSQGREPQHF.

The chain combines TRBV24-1 with TRBJ2-3, with 10 positions matching TRBD1. The CDR3 length is 14 residues. The germline CDR1 and CDR2 sequences are KGHDR and SFDVKD. Germline trimming cut 7 bases from V and 5 bases from J; bases unmatched to any gene: 5. In nucleotides, the CDR3 is TGTGCCACCAGGACAGGGGGCCGGGGAGATACGCAGTATTTT. Protein: CATRTGGRGDTQYF.

V and J are TRBV28 and TRBJ1-3, with D unclear. In germline, CDR1 is MDHEN, CDR2 SYDVKM. There are 17 residues in the CDR3. V was shortened by 4 bases and J by 4 bases, with 20 bases between the two germline ends. The CDR3 loop reads CASSSSSGPAWGNTIYF. The CDR3 nucleotides read TGTGCCAGCAGTTCCTCGTCTGGGCCCGCGTGGGGAAACACCATATATTTT.

The sample holds one count of this clone. The genes are TRBV30 and TRBJ1-1; 7 nucleotides match TRBD1. Per germline, CDR1 GTSNPN and CDR2 SVGIG (reference sequence). J gave up 0 bases and V 5 bases, and 6 bases lay outside the gene matches. The CDR3 covers 14 residues. The CDR3 loop is CAWHRDRMNTEAFF. DNA for the CDR3: TGTGCCTGGCACCGGGACAGAATGAACACTGAAGCTTTCTTT.

CDR3 DNA: TGTGCCAGCCAAAGGGACAGGGCGGGCGAGCAGTACTTC. As protein: CASQRDRAGEQYF. The chain uses TRBV2 and TRBJ2-7, with TRBD1 matching over 9 bases. The J segment lost 6 bases and the V segment lost 8 bases, leaving 8 bases of the junction unmatched. This CDR3 is 13 amino acids long. Germline assignment: CDR1 SNHLY and CDR2 FYNNEI.

The rearrangement uses TRBV5-1 and TRBJ2-1, with 10 bases matching TRBD2. Germline V gene lookup returns CDR1 SGHRS and CDR2 YFSETQ. This CDR3 is 17 amino acids long. Losses at the gene ends were 0 bases for V and 1 base for J; bases not matched to a gene: 4. The CDR3 DNA follows: TGCGCCAGCAGCTTGGGTAGCGGGGGGCTTTCCTACAATGAGCAGTTCTTC. Translated: CASSLGSGGLSYNEQFF. Complete variable domain (other parts from reference TRBV5-1 and TRBJ2-1): KAGVTQTPRYLIKTRGQQVTLSCSPISGHRSVSWYQQTPGQGLQFLFEYFSETQRNKGNFPGRFSGRQFSNSRSEMNVSTLELGDSALYLCASSLGSGGLSYNEQFFGPGTRLTVL.

This sequence joins TRBV7-3 and TRBJ2-2, with 9 bases lining up with TRBD2. Trimming at V came to 5 bases and at J to 7 bases, leaving 5 bases not matched to a gene. The CDR3 contains 14 residues. The V gene's germline CDR1 is SGHTA and CDR2 FQGTGA. The CDR3 here is CASSISGGHGELFF. In DNA, the CDR3 is TGTGCCAGCAGCATTAGCGGGGGTCACGGGGAGCTGTTTTTT.

Note on this clone: At one end, the junction sequence differs from germline, possibly due to a read error. The rearrangement links TRBV7-9 to TRBJ2-3, with TRBD2 identical over 9 bases. This CDR3 region has 15 residues. Germline V gene data show CDR1 as SEHNR and CDR2 as FQNEAQ (reference sequence). CDR3 amino acids: CASSIASGAIYTQYF. The CDR3 DNA is TGTGCCAGCAGCATAGCTAGCGGGGCGATCTATACGCAGTATTTT. The whole variable domain, filled in from reference TRBV7-9 and TRBJ2-3, reads DTGVSQNPRHKITKRGQNVTFRCDPISEHNRLYWYRQTLGQGPEFLTYFQNEAQLEKSRLLSDRFSAERPKGSFSTLEIQRTEQGDSAMYLCASSIASGAIYTQYFGPGTRLTVL.

This clone was detected once. CDR3 bases: TGTGCCATCAACCATATAGCGGGGGCCAACACAGATACGCAGTATTTT. Amino acids: CAINHIAGANTDTQYF. J is TRBJ2-3 and V is TRBV10-3, with 9 bases identical to TRBD2. Germline CDR1 reads ENHRY; CDR2 reads SYGVKD. Trimming removed 7 bases from V and 2 bases from J; junction bases left unmatched: 10. The CDR3 totals 16 residues.

The chain recombines TRBV5-1 with TRBJ2-7; 11 bases are shared with TRBD2. CDR1 is SGHRS, CDR2 YFSETQ, per germline. There are 13 residues in the CDR3. Trimming took 4 bases from V and 7 from J; bases not matched to a gene: 4. In DNA, the CDR3 is TGCGCCAGCAGCGGGACTAGCGGTGGGGAGCAGTACTTC. Translating it yields CASSGTSGGEQYF.

This rearrangement joins TRBV14 to TRBJ2-7, with D perhaps TRBD2 (6 bases). Germline CDR1 SGHDN, CDR2 FVKESK. CDR3 length equals 14 residues. Trimming took off 3 bases at V and 3 bases at J, with 12 bases between the two ends. The CDR3 spells CASSHGGVDYEQYF. CDR3 DNA: TGTGCCAGCAGCCACGGCGGGGTGGACTACGAGCAGTACTTC.

J is TRBJ2-2 and V is TRBV7-2, with 10 bases aligning to TRBD1. The CDR3 is made up of 16 amino acids. The V segment lost 8 bases and the J segment 4 bases; nucleotides outside the gene matches: 10. Germline V gene sequence: CDR1 SGHTA, CDR2 FQGNSA. In nucleotides, the CDR3 is TGTGCCAGCGGCACCCGTGGGACAGGGGTCACCGGGGAGCTGTTTTTT. This translates into CASGTRGTGVTGELFF.